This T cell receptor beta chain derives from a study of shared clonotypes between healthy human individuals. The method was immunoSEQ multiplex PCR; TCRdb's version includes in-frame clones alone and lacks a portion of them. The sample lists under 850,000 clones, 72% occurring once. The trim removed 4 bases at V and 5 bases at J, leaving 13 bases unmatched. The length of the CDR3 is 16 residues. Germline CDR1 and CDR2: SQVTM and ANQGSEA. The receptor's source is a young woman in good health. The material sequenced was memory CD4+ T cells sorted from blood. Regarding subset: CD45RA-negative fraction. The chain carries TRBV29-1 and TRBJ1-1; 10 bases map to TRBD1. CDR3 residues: CSVVFGTGEYGTEAFF. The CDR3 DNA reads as TGCAGCGTTGTTTTCGGGACAGGGGAGTATGGAACTGAAGCTTTCTTT. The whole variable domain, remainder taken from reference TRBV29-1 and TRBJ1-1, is SAVISQKPSRDICQRGTSLTIQCQVDSQVTMMFWYRQQPGQSLTLIATANQGSEATYESGFVIDKFPISRPNLTFSTLTVSNMSPEDSSIYLCSVVFGTGEYGTEAFFGQGTRLTVV.